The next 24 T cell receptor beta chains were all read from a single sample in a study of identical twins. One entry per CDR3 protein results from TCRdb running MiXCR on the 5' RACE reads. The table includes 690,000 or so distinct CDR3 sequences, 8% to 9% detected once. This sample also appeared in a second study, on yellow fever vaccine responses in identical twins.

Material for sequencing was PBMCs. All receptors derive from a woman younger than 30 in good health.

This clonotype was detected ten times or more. The CDR3 loop reads CASSLGEGPPWVNNEQFF. CDR3 nucleotide sequence: TGTGCCAGCAGCTTAGGGGAGGGACCACCCTGGGTCAACAATGAGCAGTTCTTC. The gene calls are TRBV7-8 and TRBJ2-1; 7 nucleotides match TRBD2. V lost 1 base, J lost 5 bases, and 14 bases stayed unmatched. The germline gives CDR1 SGHVS, CDR2 FQNEAQ. The CDR3 covers 18 residues.

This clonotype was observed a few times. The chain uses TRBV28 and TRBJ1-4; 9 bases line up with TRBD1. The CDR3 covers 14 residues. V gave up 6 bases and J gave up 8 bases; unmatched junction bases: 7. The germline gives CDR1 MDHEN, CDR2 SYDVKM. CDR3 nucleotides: TGTGCCAGCAGCACCGGGACAGGGAGGGAAAAACTGTTTTTT. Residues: CASSTGTGREKLFF.

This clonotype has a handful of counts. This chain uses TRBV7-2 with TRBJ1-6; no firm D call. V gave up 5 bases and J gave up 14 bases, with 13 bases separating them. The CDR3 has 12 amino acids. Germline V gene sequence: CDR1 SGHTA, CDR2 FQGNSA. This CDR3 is CASSPSIMTLHF. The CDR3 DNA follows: TGTGCCAGCAGCCCCTCGATTATGACCCTCCACTTT.

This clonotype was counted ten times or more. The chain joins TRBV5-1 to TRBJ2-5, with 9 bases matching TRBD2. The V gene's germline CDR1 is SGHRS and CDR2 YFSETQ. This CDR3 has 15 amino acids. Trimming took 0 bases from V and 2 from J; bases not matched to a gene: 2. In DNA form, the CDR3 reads TGCGCCAGCAGCTTGGAAGCGGGGGGTCAAGAGACCCAGTACTTC. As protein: CASSLEAGGQETQYF.

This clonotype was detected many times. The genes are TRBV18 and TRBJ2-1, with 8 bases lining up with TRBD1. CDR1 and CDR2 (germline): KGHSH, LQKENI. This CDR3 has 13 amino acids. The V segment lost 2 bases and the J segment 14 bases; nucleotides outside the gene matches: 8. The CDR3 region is CASSPKDRTGKFF. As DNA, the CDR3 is TGTGCCAGCTCACCAAAGGATCGGACAGGGAAGTTCTTC.

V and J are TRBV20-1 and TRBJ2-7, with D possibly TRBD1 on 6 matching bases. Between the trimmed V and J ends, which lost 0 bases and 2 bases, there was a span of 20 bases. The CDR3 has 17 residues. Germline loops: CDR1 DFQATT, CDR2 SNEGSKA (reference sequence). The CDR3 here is CSARDHGVGQGPYEQYF. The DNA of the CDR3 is TGCAGTGCTAGAGATCACGGGGTCGGGCAGGGGCCCTACGAGCAGTACTTC.

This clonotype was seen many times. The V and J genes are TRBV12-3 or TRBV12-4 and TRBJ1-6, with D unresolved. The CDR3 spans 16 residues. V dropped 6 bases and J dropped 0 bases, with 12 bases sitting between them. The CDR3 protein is CASRLGRSSYNSPLHF. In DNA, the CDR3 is TGTGCCAGCAGACTTGGGAGGAGCTCCTATAATTCACCCCTCCACTTT.

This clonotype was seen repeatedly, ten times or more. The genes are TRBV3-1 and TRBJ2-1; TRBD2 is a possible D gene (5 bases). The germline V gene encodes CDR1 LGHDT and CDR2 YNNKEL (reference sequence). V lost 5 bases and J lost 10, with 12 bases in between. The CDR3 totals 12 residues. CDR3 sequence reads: CASSSLAREQFF. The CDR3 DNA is TGTGCCAGCAGCTCTCTAGCTAGGGAGCAGTTCTTC.

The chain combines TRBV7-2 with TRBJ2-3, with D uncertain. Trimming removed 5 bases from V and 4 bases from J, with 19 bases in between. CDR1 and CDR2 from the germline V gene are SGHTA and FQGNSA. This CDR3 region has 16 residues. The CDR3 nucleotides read TGTGCCAGCAGCCTTGATGAGGCGTATCCGTCAGATACGCAGTATTTT. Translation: CASSLDEAYPSDTQYF.

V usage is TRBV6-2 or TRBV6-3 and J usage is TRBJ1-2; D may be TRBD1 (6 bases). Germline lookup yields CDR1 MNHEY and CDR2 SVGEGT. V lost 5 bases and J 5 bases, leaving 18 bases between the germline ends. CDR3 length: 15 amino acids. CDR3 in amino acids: CASSDDRFGIYGYTF. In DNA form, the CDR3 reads TGTGCCAGCAGTGACGACAGGTTTGGGATTTATGGCTACACCTTC.

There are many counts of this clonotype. The CDR3 loop is CASSLDQGTDYEQYF. CDR3 sequence (DNA): TGCGCCAGCAGCTTGGACCAGGGCACAGACTACGAGCAGTACTTC. The chain combines TRBV5-1 with TRBJ2-7; D is perhaps TRBD1 (5 bases). Germline V CDR1 and CDR2: SGHRS, YFSETQ. This CDR3 is 15 amino acids long. V was pared by 0 bases and J by 3 bases, with 13 bases between. Supplemented by reference TRBV5-1 and TRBJ2-7, the full variable domain reads KAGVTQTPRYLIKTRGQQVTLSCSPISGHRSVSWYQQTPGQGLQFLFEYFSETQRNKGNFPGRFSGRQFSNSRSEMNVSTLELGDSALYLCASSLDQGTDYEQYFGPGTRLTVT.

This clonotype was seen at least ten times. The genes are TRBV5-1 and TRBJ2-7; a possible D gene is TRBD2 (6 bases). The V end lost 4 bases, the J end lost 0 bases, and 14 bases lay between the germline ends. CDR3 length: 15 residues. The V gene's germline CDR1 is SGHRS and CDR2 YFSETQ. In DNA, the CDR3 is TGCGCCAGCAGCCCTTGGGACGGGAGCTCCTACGAGCAGTACTTC. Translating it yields CASSPWDGSSYEQYF.

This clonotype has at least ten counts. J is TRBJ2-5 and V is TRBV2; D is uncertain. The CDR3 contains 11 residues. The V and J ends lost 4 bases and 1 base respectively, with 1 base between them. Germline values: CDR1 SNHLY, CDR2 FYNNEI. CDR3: CASSAQETQYF. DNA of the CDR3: TGTGCCAGCAGTGCCCAAGAGACCCAGTACTTC.

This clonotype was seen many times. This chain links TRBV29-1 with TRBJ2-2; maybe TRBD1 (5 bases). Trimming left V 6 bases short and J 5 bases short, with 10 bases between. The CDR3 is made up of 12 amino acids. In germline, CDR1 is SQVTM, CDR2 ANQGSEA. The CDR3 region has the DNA TGCAGCGTAGTGACAGAAACCGGGGAGCTGTTTTTT. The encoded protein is CSVVTETGELFF.

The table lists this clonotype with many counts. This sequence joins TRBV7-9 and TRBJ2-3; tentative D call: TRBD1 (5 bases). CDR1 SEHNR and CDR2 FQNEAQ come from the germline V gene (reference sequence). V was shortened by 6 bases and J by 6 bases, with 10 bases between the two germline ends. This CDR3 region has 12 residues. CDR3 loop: CASSLKGDTQYF. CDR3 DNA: TGTGCCAGCAGTTTAAAGGGGGATACGCAGTATTTT. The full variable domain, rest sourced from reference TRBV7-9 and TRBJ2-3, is DTGVSQNPRHKITKRGQNVTFRCDPISEHNRLYWYRQTLGQGPEFLTYFQNEAQLEKSRLLSDRFSAERPKGSFSTLEIQRTEQGDSAMYLCASSLKGDTQYFGPGTRLTVL.

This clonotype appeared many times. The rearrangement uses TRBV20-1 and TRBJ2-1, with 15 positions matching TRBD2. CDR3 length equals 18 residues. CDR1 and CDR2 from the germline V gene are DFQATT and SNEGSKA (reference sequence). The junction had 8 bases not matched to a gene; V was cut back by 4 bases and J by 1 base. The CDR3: CSATRTSGRAGSYNEQFF. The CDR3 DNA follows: TGCAGTGCTACTCGGACTAGCGGGAGGGCCGGATCCTACAATGAGCAGTTCTTC.

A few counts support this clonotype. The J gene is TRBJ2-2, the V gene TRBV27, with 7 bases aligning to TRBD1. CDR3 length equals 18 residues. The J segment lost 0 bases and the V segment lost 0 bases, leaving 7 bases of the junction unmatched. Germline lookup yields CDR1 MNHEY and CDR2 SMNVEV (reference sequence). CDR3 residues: CASSLSRGLATNTGELFF. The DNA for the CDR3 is TGTGCCAGCAGTTTATCAAGGGGGCTAGCTACGAACACCGGGGAGCTGTTTTTT.

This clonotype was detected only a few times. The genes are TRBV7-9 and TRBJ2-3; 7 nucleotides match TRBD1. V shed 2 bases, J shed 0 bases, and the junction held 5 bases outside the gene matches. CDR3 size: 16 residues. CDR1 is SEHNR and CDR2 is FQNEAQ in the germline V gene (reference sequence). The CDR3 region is CASSLSGQASTDTQYF. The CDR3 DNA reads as TGTGCCAGCAGCTTAAGCGGACAGGCGAGCACAGATACGCAGTATTTT.

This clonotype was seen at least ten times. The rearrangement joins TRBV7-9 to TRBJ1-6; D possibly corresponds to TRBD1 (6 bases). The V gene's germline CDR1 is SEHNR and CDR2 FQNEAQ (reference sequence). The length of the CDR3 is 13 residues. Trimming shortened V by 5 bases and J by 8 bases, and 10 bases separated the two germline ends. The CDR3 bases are TGTGCCAGCAGCCCGAAGGGGGATTCACCCCTCCACTTT. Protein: CASSPKGDSPLHF.

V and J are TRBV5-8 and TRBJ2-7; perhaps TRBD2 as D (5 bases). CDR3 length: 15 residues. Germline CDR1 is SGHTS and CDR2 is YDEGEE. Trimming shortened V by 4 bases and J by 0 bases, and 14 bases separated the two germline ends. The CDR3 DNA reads TGTGCCAGCAGCGTGGGAGCGGCGAGCTCCTACGAGCAGTACTTC. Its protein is CASSVGAASSYEQYF.

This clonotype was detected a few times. The chain's CDR3 is CAISEGPGELFF. As DNA, the CDR3 is TGTGCCATCAGTGAAGGGCCCGGGGAGCTGTTTTTT. J is TRBJ2-2 and V is TRBV10-3; D is unresolved. Trimming cost V 3 bases and J 6 bases, with 5 bases left between them. The length of the CDR3 is 12 residues. Germline CDR1 is ENHRY and CDR2 is SYGVKD.

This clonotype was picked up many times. CDR3 residues: CSAEVGPRGTEPNEQFF. The DNA of the CDR3 is TGCAGCGCTGAGGTAGGACCGCGCGGGACGGAACCCAATGAGCAGTTCTTC. The J gene is TRBJ2-1, the V gene TRBV29-1, with D perhaps matching TRBD2 (6 bases). Trimming stripped 7 bases from V and 6 bases from J, with 28 bases between. Germline CDR1 and CDR2: SQVTM and ANQGSEA. This CDR3 is 17 amino acids long.

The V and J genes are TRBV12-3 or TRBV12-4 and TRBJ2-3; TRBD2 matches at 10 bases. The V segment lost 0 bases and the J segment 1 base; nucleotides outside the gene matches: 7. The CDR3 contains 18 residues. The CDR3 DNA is TGTGCCAGCAGTTTAGCCTTATCAGGACTAGCGGGCACAGATACGCAGTATTTT. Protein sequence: CASSLALSGLAGTDTQYF.

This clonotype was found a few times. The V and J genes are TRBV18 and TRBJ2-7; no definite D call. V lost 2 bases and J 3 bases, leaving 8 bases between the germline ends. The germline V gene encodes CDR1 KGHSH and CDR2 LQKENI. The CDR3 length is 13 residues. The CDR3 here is CASSPSPNYEQYF. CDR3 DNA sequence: TGTGCCAGCTCACCAAGCCCAAACTACGAGCAGTACTTC.